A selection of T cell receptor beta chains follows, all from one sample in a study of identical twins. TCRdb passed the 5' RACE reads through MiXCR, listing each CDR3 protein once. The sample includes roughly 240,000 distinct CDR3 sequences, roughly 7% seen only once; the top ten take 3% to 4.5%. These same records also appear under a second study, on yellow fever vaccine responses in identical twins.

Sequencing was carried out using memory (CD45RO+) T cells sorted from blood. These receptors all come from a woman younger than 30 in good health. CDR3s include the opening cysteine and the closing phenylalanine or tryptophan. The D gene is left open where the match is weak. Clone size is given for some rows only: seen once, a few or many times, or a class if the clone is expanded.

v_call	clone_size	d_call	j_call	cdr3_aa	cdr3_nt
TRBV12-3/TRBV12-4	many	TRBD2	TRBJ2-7	CASSWGTTSSYEQYF	TGTGCCAGCAGTTGGGGGACTACGAGCTCCTACGAGCAGTACTTC
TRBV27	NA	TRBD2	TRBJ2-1	CASSQTSGGAAEQFF	TGTGCCAGCAGTCAGACTAGCGGGGGGGCCGCTGAGCAGTTCTTC
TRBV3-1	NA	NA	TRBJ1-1	CASSQGAGTGTEAFF	TGTGCCAGCAGCCAAGGAGCAGGAACGGGGACTGAAGCTTTCTTT
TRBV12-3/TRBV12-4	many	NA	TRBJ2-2	CATTLSRGLVNTGELFF	TGTGCCACCACTCTGTCAAGGGGACTGGTTAACACCGGGGAGCTGTTTTTT
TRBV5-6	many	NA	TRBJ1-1	CASSLSPVRAGDTEAFF	TGTGCCAGCAGCTTGAGCCCCGTAAGGGCGGGTGACACTGAAGCTTTCTTT
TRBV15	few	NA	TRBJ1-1	CATSRRGEGGEAFF	TGTGCCACCAGCAGAAGAGGAGAAGGCGGTGAAGCTTTCTTT
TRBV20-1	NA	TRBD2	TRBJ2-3	CSINRAGDSDTQYF	TGCAGTATCAACAGAGCGGGAGATTCAGATACGCAGTATTTT
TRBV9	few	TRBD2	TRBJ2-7	CASSVVAGAGEQYF	TGTGCCAGCAGCGTAGTAGCGGGGGCTGGCGAGCAGTACTTC
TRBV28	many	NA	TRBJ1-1	CASSLTGLMNTEAFF	TGTGCCAGCAGTTTGACAGGACTAATGAACACTGAAGCTTTCTTT
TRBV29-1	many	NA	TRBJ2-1	CSVEELTEYNEQFF	TGCAGCGTTGAAGAGTTGACAGAATACAATGAGCAGTTCTTC
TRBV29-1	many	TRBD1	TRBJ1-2	CSVTPGTGNYGYTF	TGCAGCGTTACCCCCGGGACAGGGAACTATGGCTACACCTTC
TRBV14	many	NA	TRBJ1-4	CASSQGSRTNEKLFF	TGTGCCAGCAGCCAAGGTTCCAGAACTAATGAAAAACTGTTTTTT
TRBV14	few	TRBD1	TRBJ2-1	CASSPPGQLYNEQFF	TGTGCCAGCAGCCCGCCGGGACAGCTCTACAATGAGCAGTTCTTC
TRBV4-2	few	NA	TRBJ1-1	CASSQDQKKNTEAFF	TGTGCCAGCAGCCAAGATCAGAAGAAGAACACTGAAGCTTTCTTT
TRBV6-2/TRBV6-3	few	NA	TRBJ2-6	CASSYGSGGANVLTF	TGTGCCAGCAGTTACGGTTCTGGTGGGGCCAACGTCCTGACTTTC
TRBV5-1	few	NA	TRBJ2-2	CASSLAVATNTGELFF	TGCGCCAGCAGCTTGGCCGTTGCCACGAACACCGGGGAGCTGTTTTTT
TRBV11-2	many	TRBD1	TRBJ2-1	CASSHYRGKEQFF	TGTGCCAGCAGCCACTACAGGGGGAAGGAGCAGTTCTTC
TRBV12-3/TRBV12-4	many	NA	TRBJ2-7	CASSPSVSYEQYF	TGTGCCAGCAGTCCGAGCGTCTCCTACGAGCAGTACTTC
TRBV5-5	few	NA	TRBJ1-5	CASGSNPSNQPQHF	TGTGCCAGCGGATCGAACCCTAGCAATCAGCCCCAGCATTTT
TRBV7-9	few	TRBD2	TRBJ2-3	CASNTGGGDTQYF	TGTGCCAGTAATACGGGAGGCGGAGATACGCAGTATTTT
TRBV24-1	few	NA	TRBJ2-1	CATSSLAPKYYNEQFF	TGTGCCACCAGTTCCCTAGCCCCGAAGTACTACAATGAGCAGTTCTTC
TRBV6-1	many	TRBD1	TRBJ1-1	CASSRDRVNTEAFF	TGTGCCAGCAGCCGGGACAGGGTGAACACTGAAGCTTTCTTT
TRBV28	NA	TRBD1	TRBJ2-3	CASSLSTGHTQYF	TGTGCCAGCAGTCTGTCGACAGGGCATACGCAGTATTTT
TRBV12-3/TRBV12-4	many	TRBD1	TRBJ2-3	CASSRGQGQVDTQYF	TGTGCCAGCAGCCGAGGACAGGGTCAAGTGGATACGCAGTATTTT
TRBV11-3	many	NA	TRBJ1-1	CASSLRGGQKAFF	TGTGCCAGCAGCCTACGGGGAGGACAGAAGGCTTTCTTT
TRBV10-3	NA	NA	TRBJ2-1	CAISWTDSSSYNEQFF	TGTGCCATCAGTTGGACAGACTCTAGCTCCTACAATGAGCAGTTCTTC
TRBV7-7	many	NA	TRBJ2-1	CASSQLVTPVTEQFF	TGTGCCAGCAGCCAACTGGTCACCCCGGTCACTGAGCAGTTCTTC
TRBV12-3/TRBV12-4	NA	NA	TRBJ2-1	CASSFVGSGYNEQFF	TGTGCCAGCAGTTTCGTCGGGAGTGGATACAATGAGCAGTTCTTC
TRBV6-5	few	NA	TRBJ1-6	CASSYSSSANSPLHF	TGTGCCAGCAGTTACTCGAGCTCAGCAAATTCACCCCTCCACTTT
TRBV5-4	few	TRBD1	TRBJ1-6	CASSLWTGDQSLHF	TGTGCCAGCAGCCTATGGACAGGGGATCAGTCCCTCCACTTT
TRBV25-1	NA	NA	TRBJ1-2	CASSGRAMGGYTF	TGTGCCAGCAGTGGCAGGGCGATGGGAGGCTACACCTTC
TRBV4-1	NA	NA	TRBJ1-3	CASSLQLGAGRSSSGNTIYF	TGCGCCAGCAGCCTCCAGCTGGGGGCCGGTCGGAGCTCGTCTGGAAACACCATATATTTT
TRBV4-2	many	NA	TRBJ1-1	CASSQDREGAAFF	TGTGCCAGCAGCCAAGATCGGGAGGGTGCGGCTTTCTTT
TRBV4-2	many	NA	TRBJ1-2	CASSQDLAGTINYGYTF	TGTGCCAGCAGCCAAGATCTGGCTGGAACTATCAACTATGGCTACACCTTC
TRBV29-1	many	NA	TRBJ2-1	CSADGDGEQFF	TGCAGCGCAGATGGTGATGGTGAGCAGTTCTTC
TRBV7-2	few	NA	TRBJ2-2	CASSLRGGPGYTGELFF	TGTGCCAGCAGCTTACGCGGAGGGCCGGGATACACCGGGGAGCTGTTTTTT
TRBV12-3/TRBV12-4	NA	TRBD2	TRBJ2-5	CASSLGTRGETQYF	TGTGCCAGCAGTTTAGGGACTAGGGGAGAGACCCAGTACTTC
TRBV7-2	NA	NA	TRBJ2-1	CASSRDFMAEQFF	TGTGCCAGCAGCCGGGACTTTATGGCTGAGCAGTTCTTC
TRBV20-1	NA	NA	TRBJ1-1	CSASIQEYTEAFF	TGCAGTGCTAGTATTCAGGAGTACACTGAAGCTTTCTTT
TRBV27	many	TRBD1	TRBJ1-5	CASSTNAGTGQPQHF	TGTGCCAGCAGTACCAACGCAGGGACAGGTCAGCCCCAGCATTTT
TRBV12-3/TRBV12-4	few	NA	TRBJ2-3	CASSFRTTGQDTQYF	TGTGCCAGCAGTTTCAGGACCACGGGCCAAGATACGCAGTATTTT
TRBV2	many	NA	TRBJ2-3	CASIVETTDTQYF	TGTGCCAGCATAGTGGAGACCACAGATACGCAGTATTTT
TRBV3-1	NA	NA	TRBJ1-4	CASSLSGPNEKLFF	TGTGCCAGCAGCCTGTCAGGCCCAAATGAAAAACTGTTTTTT
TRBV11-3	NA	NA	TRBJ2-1	CASSLVVGDGSYNEQFF	TGTGCCAGCAGCTTAGTGGTAGGGGACGGCTCCTACAATGAGCAGTTCTTC
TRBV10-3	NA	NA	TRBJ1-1	CATGGQNTEAFF	TGTGCCACCGGGGGACAGAACACTGAAGCTTTCTTT
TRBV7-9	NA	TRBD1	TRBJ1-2	CASSLAGQGSYGYTF	TGTGCCAGCAGCTTAGCAGGACAGGGAAGCTATGGCTACACCTTC
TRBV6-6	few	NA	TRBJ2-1	CASRSGTEQFF	TGTGCCAGCAGGTCCGGGACTGAGCAGTTCTTC
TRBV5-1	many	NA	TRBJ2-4	CASSTDSGLGENIQYF	TGCGCCAGCAGCACCGACTCCGGGCTGGGCGAAAACATTCAGTACTTC
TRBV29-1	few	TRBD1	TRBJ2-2	CSVKEPGQGFVKNTGELFF	TGCAGCGTTAAGGAACCGGGACAGGGGTTCGTCAAGAACACCGGGGAGCTGTTTTTT
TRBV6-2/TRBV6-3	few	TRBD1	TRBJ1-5	CASREPGTGNQPQHF	TGTGCCAGCAGAGAACCTGGGACAGGCAATCAGCCCCAGCATTTT
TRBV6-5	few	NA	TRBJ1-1	CASSYTSGLTEAFF	TGTGCCAGCAGTTATACATCAGGGTTGACTGAAGCTTTCTTT
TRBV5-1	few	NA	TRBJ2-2	CASSLGQSTAGELFF	TGCGCCAGCAGCTTGGGGCAGTCGACCGCCGGGGAGCTGTTTTTT
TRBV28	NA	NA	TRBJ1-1	CASSLQTTEAFF	TGTGCCAGCAGTTTACAGACCACTGAAGCTTTCTTT